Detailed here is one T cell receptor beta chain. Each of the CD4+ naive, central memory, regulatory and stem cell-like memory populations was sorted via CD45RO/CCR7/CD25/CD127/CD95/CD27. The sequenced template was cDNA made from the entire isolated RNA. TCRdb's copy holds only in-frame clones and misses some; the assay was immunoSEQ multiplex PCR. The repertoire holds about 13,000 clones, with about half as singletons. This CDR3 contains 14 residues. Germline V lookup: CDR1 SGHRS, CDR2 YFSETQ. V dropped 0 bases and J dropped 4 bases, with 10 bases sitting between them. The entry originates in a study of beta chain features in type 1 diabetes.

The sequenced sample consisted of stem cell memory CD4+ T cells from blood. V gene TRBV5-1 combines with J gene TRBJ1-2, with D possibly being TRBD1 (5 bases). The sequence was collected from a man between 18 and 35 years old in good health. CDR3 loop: CASSLGTSGYGYTF. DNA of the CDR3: TGCGCCAGCAGCTTGGGGACATCCGGCTATGGCTACACCTTC.